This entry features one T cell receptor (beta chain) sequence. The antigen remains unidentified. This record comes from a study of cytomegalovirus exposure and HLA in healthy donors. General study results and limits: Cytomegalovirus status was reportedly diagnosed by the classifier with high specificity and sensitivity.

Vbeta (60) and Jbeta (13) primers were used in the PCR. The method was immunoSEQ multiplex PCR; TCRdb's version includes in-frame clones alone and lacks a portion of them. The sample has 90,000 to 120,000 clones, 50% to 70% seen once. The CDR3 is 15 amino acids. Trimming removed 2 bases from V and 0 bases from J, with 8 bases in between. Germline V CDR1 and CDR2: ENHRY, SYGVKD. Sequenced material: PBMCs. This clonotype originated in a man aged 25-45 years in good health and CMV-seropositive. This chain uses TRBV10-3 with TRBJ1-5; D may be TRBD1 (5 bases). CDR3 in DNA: TGTGCCATCAGTGAGATTCAGGGTAGCAATCAGCCCCAGCATTTT. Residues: CAISEIQGSNQPQHF.